This TCR gamma chain was retrieved from a study of γδ T cells in repeated Plasmodium falciparum infection. Overall study context: Sampling occurred at baseline, pre-infection for selected infections, and 21 days post-infection.

This clone was seen many times. An end of the junction does not agree with germline; a read error may underlie this. Each sorted gammadelta sample had TRG and TRD chains sequenced. TCRdb fed the multiplex PCR reads to CATT. The table includes 20,000 to 30,000 gamma-chain clones, approximately 2.9% detected once. The sequencing sample was made of gamma-delta T cells from blood. This receptor was identified in a pool of human donors (malaria-infected and uninfected, not separated).

The CDR3 coding sequence is TGTGCCTTGCGGGAGGTGCCGATTAGGGCTCATTATTATAAGAAACTCTTT. This encodes CALREVPIRAHYYKKLF. The chain employs TRGV9 and TRGJ1 or TRGJ2. The germline V gene has CDR1 GITISATS and CDR2 ISYDGTV (reference sequence). This CDR3 has 17 amino acids.